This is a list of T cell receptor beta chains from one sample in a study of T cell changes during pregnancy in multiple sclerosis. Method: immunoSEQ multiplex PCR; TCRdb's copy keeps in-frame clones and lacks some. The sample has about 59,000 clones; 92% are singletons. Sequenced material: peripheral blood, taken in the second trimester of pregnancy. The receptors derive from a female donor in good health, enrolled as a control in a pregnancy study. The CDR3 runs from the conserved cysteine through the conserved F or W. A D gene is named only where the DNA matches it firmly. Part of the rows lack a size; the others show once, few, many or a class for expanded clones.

cdr3_nt: TGTGCCAGCAGTTATAGCGGGGGGGCCGGGGAGCTGTTTTTT; cdr3_aa: CASSYSGGAGELFF; d_call: TRBD2; j_call: TRBJ2-2; clone_size: .; v_call: TRBV27
cdr3_nt: TGTGCCAGCAGTGAGGCCAGGGCCTCCACAGATACGCAGTATTTT; cdr3_aa: CASSEARASTDTQYF; d_call: .; j_call: TRBJ2-3; clone_size: .; v_call: TRBV6-1
cdr3_nt: TGTGCCAGCAGCGGGGGCTCTGGAAACACCATATATTTT; cdr3_aa: CASSGGSGNTIYF; d_call: .; j_call: TRBJ1-3; clone_size: once; v_call: TRBV2
cdr3_nt: TGTGCCAGCAGCTCTCCGGGTAACACTGAAGCTTTCTTT; cdr3_aa: CASSSPGNTEAFF; d_call: .; j_call: TRBJ1-1; clone_size: .; v_call: TRBV7-8
cdr3_nt: TGTGCCAGCAGCCAGGGACAGGGGGCGCAAACCGGGGAGCTGTTTTTT; cdr3_aa: CASSQGQGAQTGELFF; d_call: TRBD1; j_call: TRBJ2-2; clone_size: .; v_call: TRBV6-6
cdr3_nt: TGCGCCAGCAGCTTGAGTGTCAGGGGGAAGGGCTACACCTTC; cdr3_aa: CASSLSVRGKGYTF; d_call: TRBD1; j_call: TRBJ1-2; clone_size: .; v_call: TRBV5-1
cdr3_nt: TGTGCCAGCATCGGGACAGGGAATACCGGGGAGCTGTTTTTT; cdr3_aa: CASIGTGNTGELFF; d_call: TRBD1; j_call: TRBJ2-2; clone_size: .; v_call: TRBV2
cdr3_nt: TGTGCCAGCGGTACACAGGGGGCGGGAACTGAAGCTTTCTTT; cdr3_aa: CASGTQGAGTEAFF; d_call: TRBD1; j_call: TRBJ1-1; clone_size: .; v_call: TRBV28
cdr3_nt: TGTGCCTGGAAAGCGCAATTGAACACTGAAGCTTTCTTT; cdr3_aa: CAWKAQLNTEAFF; d_call: .; j_call: TRBJ1-1; clone_size: .; v_call: TRBV30
cdr3_nt: TGTGCCAGTAGCCGGGACAGTTTGACCTACGAGCAGTACTTC; cdr3_aa: CASSRDSLTYEQYF; d_call: TRBD1; j_call: TRBJ2-7; clone_size: .; v_call: TRBV19
cdr3_nt: TGTGCCAGCAGTGCGAACAGACTAGAGGGTGAAAAACTGTTTTTT; cdr3_aa: CASSANRLEGEKLFF; d_call: .; j_call: TRBJ1-4; clone_size: .; v_call: TRBV6-1
cdr3_nt: TGTGCCAGCAGCTTAGCGGCGCGGTCCCCATATGGCTACACCTTC; cdr3_aa: CASSLAARSPYGYTF; d_call: .; j_call: TRBJ1-2; clone_size: .; v_call: TRBV7-8
cdr3_nt: TGTGCCAGTAGTATGGTCACCGCAGGGGAAGGTGAAAAACTGTTTTTT; cdr3_aa: CASSMVTAGEGEKLFF; d_call: .; j_call: TRBJ1-4; clone_size: .; v_call: TRBV19
cdr3_nt: TGTGCCAGCAGCCCTGGGGGGTCGGGGGGGCCCTCCTACGAGCAGTACTTC; cdr3_aa: CASSPGGSGGPSYEQYF; d_call: TRBD2; j_call: TRBJ2-7; clone_size: .; v_call: TRBV7-8
cdr3_nt: TGCGCCAGCAGCCAAGATTCCGTCCGGCTAGCGGCCCCCACAGATACGCAGTATTTT; cdr3_aa: CASSQDSVRLAAPTDTQYF; d_call: TRBD2; j_call: TRBJ2-3; clone_size: .; v_call: TRBV4-3
cdr3_nt: TGTGCCAGCAGTTACACAGGAGTCAATGAGCAGTTCTTC; cdr3_aa: CASSYTGVNEQFF; d_call: .; j_call: TRBJ2-1; clone_size: .; v_call: TRBV6-6
cdr3_nt: TGTGCCAGCAGTTACGAGGCCAGGGGGCCCTACGAGCAGTACTTC; cdr3_aa: CASSYEARGPYEQYF; d_call: TRBD1; j_call: TRBJ2-7; clone_size: .; v_call: TRBV6-5
cdr3_nt: TGTGCCAGCAGACGAGTGTGGGACAGGACAAGCTCTGGGGCCAACGTCCTGACTTTC; cdr3_aa: CASRRVWDRTSSGANVLTF; d_call: TRBD1; j_call: TRBJ2-6; clone_size: .; v_call: TRBV7-9
cdr3_nt: TGTGCCAGCAGCGGCCTCCATACGCCCCCTAATAATGAGCAGTTCTTC; cdr3_aa: CASSGLHTPPNNEQFF; d_call: .; j_call: TRBJ2-1; clone_size: .; v_call: TRBV9
cdr3_nt: TGTGCCACCAGCCTCACCCAAGGGGCGATCACTGAAGCTTTCTTT; cdr3_aa: CATSLTQGAITEAFF; d_call: .; j_call: TRBJ1-1; clone_size: .; v_call: TRBV15
cdr3_nt: TGTGCAAGTCGCTTAGGGGACACACTCTCTGGAAACACCATATATTTT; cdr3_aa: CASRLGDTLSGNTIYF; d_call: .; j_call: TRBJ1-3; clone_size: .; v_call: TRBV12-2
cdr3_nt: TGTGCCAGCAGCCAAGAGAGCGGGAGGGGAGCAGATACGCAGTATTTT; cdr3_aa: CASSQESGRGADTQYF; d_call: TRBD2; j_call: TRBJ2-3; clone_size: .; v_call: TRBV4-2
cdr3_nt: TGTGCCAGCAGTCCTAGACAGGCCGGGGAGACCCAGTACTTC; cdr3_aa: CASSPRQAGETQYF; d_call: .; j_call: TRBJ2-5; clone_size: .; v_call: TRBV2
cdr3_nt: TGTGCCAGCATCCGGGACCGGGGGACCTACGAGCAGTACTTC; cdr3_aa: CASIRDRGTYEQYF; d_call: .; j_call: TRBJ2-7; clone_size: .; v_call: TRBV6-1
cdr3_nt: TGTGCCAGCAGCTTTGCGGCCTACGAGCAGTACTTC; cdr3_aa: CASSFAAYEQYF; d_call: .; j_call: TRBJ2-7; clone_size: .; v_call: TRBV7-9
cdr3_nt: TGTGCCAGCAGTGAACGGACAGTAGATGAAAAACTGTTTTTT; cdr3_aa: CASSERTVDEKLFF; d_call: .; j_call: TRBJ1-4; clone_size: .; v_call: TRBV2
cdr3_nt: TGCGCCAGCAGCCTTAGGATGACGCGGGAAGGCACAGATACGCAGTATTTT; cdr3_aa: CASSLRMTREGTDTQYF; d_call: .; j_call: TRBJ2-3; clone_size: .; v_call: TRBV5-1
cdr3_nt: TGTGCCAGCAGCTTACACTTAGCGGGAGGGCCCAATGAGCAGTTCTTC; cdr3_aa: CASSLHLAGGPNEQFF; d_call: TRBD2; j_call: TRBJ2-1; clone_size: once; v_call: TRBV9
cdr3_nt: TGTGCCAGCTCATCTCAACAGGGCAGCTCCTATAATTCACCCCTCCACTTT; cdr3_aa: CASSSQQGSSYNSPLHF; d_call: .; j_call: TRBJ1-6; clone_size: once; v_call: TRBV18
cdr3_nt: TGTGCCAGCAGTTCCTCGGACAGGGGGGTACGGCCCCTCCACTTT; cdr3_aa: CASSSSDRGVRPLHF; d_call: TRBD1; j_call: TRBJ1-6; clone_size: .; v_call: TRBV6-5
cdr3_nt: TGTGCCAGCAGCTTAATAGCGGGAGCGGGAGATACGCAGTATTTT; cdr3_aa: CASSLIAGAGDTQYF; d_call: TRBD2; j_call: TRBJ2-3; clone_size: .; v_call: TRBV7-2
cdr3_nt: TGCGCCAGCAGTGAGGAAGGGGCAAGTTCACCCCTCCACTTT; cdr3_aa: CASSEEGASSPLHF; d_call: .; j_call: TRBJ1-6; clone_size: .; v_call: TRBV10-2
cdr3_nt: TGTGCCAGCAGTTATATTGGCCCGACAGGGCCGGATACGCAGTATTTT; cdr3_aa: CASSYIGPTGPDTQYF; d_call: TRBD1; j_call: TRBJ2-3; clone_size: .; v_call: TRBV6-5
cdr3_nt: TGTGCCAGCAGCTTAAATGCGGCTAGCGGGAGGGCTCCCGCGGGCAATGAGCAGTTCTTC; cdr3_aa: CASSLNAASGRAPAGNEQFF; d_call: TRBD2; j_call: TRBJ2-1; clone_size: .; v_call: TRBV7-3
cdr3_nt: TGTGCCAGCAGCAGAACGGGACAGTCTAGCACAGATACGCAGTATTTT; cdr3_aa: CASSRTGQSSTDTQYF; d_call: TRBD1; j_call: TRBJ2-3; clone_size: .; v_call: TRBV5-6
cdr3_nt: TGCGCCAGCAGCTTGGTGCTAGCGAGAGTAAATGAGCAGTTCTTC; cdr3_aa: CASSLVLARVNEQFF; d_call: .; j_call: TRBJ2-1; clone_size: .; v_call: TRBV5-1
cdr3_nt: TGTGCCAGCAGTGACTCAAATGCGGTCAATTCACCCCTCCACTTT; cdr3_aa: CASSDSNAVNSPLHF; d_call: .; j_call: TRBJ1-6; clone_size: .; v_call: TRBV6-4
cdr3_nt: TGTGCCAGCAGCCCTCAAGGGGGTTCCTCGGGGACTGAAGCTTTCTTT; cdr3_aa: CASSPQGGSSGTEAFF; d_call: .; j_call: TRBJ1-1; clone_size: .; v_call: TRBV7-3
cdr3_nt: TGTGCCAGCAGCCATAGCAATCAGCCCCAGCATTTT; cdr3_aa: CASSHSNQPQHF; d_call: .; j_call: TRBJ1-5; clone_size: .; v_call: TRBV11-2
cdr3_nt: TGCGCCAGCAGCTATACTAGCGGGATTTACGAGCAGTACTTC; cdr3_aa: CASSYTSGIYEQYF; d_call: TRBD2; j_call: TRBJ2-7; clone_size: .; v_call: TRBV5-1
cdr3_nt: TGTGCCAGCAGCCTCTACCATTGGGAGGGATCCTACAATGAGCAGTTCTTC; cdr3_aa: CASSLYHWEGSYNEQFF; d_call: TRBD2; j_call: TRBJ2-1; clone_size: .; v_call: TRBV14
cdr3_nt: TGTGCCCGTGGAATGGGGACAACCTACAATGAGCAGTTCTTC; cdr3_aa: CARGMGTTYNEQFF; d_call: .; j_call: TRBJ2-1; clone_size: .; v_call: TRBV30
cdr3_nt: TGTGCCTGGAAGCGACTAGCGAGTGAGACCCAGTACTTC; cdr3_aa: CAWKRLASETQYF; d_call: TRBD2; j_call: TRBJ2-5; clone_size: once; v_call: TRBV30
cdr3_nt: TGTGCCAGCAGCTTCGCGGACAGGGAGGCCAACGTCCTGACTTTC; cdr3_aa: CASSFADREANVLTF; d_call: TRBD1; j_call: TRBJ2-6; clone_size: .; v_call: TRBV5-5
cdr3_nt: TGTGCCAGCAGCTCACCAGGACAGCCCCAGCATTTT; cdr3_aa: CASSSPGQPQHF; d_call: .; j_call: TRBJ1-5; clone_size: .; v_call: TRBV11-2
cdr3_nt: TGCGCCAGCAGCTTGGAGGCTAGCGGGGGCTACGAGCAGTACTTC; cdr3_aa: CASSLEASGGYEQYF; d_call: TRBD2; j_call: TRBJ2-7; clone_size: .; v_call: TRBV5-1
cdr3_nt: TGCGCCAGCGGGAGGGCGGGAGTCCCATCAGATACGCAGTATTTT; cdr3_aa: CASGRAGVPSDTQYF; d_call: TRBD2; j_call: TRBJ2-3; clone_size: .; v_call: TRBV5-1
cdr3_nt: TGTGCCAGACCGGGACAGCTTTTCTCTGGGATCAGCTACGAGCAGTACTTC; cdr3_aa: CARPGQLFSGISYEQYF; d_call: TRBD1; j_call: TRBJ2-7; clone_size: .; v_call: TRBV7-2
cdr3_nt: TGTGCCAGCAGCTCCTTTCGACTAGCGGGGGGAGGTAACAATGAGCAGTTCTTC; cdr3_aa: CASSSFRLAGGGNNEQFF; d_call: TRBD2; j_call: TRBJ2-1; clone_size: .; v_call: TRBV11-2
cdr3_nt: TGCGCCAGCAGTGAAGGGGGGGCGGAGGGCAATGAGCAGTTCTTC; cdr3_aa: CASSEGGAEGNEQFF; d_call: .; j_call: TRBJ2-1; clone_size: .; v_call: TRBV10-1
cdr3_nt: TGTGCCAGCAGCTTAGAGGGACAGTACAATGAGCAGTTCTTC; cdr3_aa: CASSLEGQYNEQFF; d_call: TRBD1; j_call: TRBJ2-1; clone_size: .; v_call: TRBV7-3